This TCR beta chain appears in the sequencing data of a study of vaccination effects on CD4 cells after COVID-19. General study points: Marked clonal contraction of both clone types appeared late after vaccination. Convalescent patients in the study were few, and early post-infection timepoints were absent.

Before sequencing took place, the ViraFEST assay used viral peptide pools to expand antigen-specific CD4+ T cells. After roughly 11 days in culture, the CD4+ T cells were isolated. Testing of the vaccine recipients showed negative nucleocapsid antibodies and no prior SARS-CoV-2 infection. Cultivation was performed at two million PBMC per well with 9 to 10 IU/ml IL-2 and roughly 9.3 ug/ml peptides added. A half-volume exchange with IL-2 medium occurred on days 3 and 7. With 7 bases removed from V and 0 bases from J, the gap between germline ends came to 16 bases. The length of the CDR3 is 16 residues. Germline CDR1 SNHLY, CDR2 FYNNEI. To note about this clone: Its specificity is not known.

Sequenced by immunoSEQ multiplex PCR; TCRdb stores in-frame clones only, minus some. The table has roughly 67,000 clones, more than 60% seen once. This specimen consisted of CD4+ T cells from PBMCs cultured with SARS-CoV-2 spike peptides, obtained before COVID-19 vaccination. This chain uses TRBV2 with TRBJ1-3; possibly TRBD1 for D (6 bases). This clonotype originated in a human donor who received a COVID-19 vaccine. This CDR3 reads CASTRSRTVSGNTIYF. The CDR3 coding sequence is TGTGCCAGCACCCGTTCCCGGACAGTCTCTGGAAACACCATATATTTT.